This TCR beta chain derives from a study of regulatory T cells in long-lasting Graves disease. Study conclusions and caveats: Favored usage of TRBV28, TRBJ1-2 and TRBJ2-5 was recorded in persistent disease.

Remarks on this clonotype: Its specificity is unknown.

There are 19 residues in the CDR3. V was clipped by 5 bases and J by 4 bases; unmatched bases: 21. Germline CDR1 and CDR2: MNHNS and SASEGT. The time point here: persistent/refractory GD, antithyroid drugs over 5 years with positive TRAb. After RNA was extracted from PBMCs, the TCR library was made from it. Collection of peripheral blood (about 8.8 milliliters) was done using EDTA tubes. Construction of TCR beta libraries relied on iRepertoire HTBI primers and on Arm-PCR targeting CDR3 regions. Via MiXCR, TCRdb re-called the multiplex PCR reads, giving one row per CDR3 protein. The repertoire has 500,000 to 700,000 distinct CDR3 sequences, approximately 29% of them found once; the top ten carry about 40%.

The chain combines TRBV6-1 with TRBJ1-1; the match to TRBD1 covers 8 bases. The sequence derives from a female donor with Graves disease. The sample was peripheral blood mononuclear cells (PBMCs), taken when the disease was refractory, from a patient treated with antithyroid drugs. CDR3 amino acids: CASSRRQGPKRSVSTEAFF. Here the CDR3 DNA reads TGTGCCAGCAGTCGGCGACAGGGGCCTAAACGTTCAGTGTCCACTGAAGCTTTCTTT.